This T cell receptor beta chain is drawn from a study of cytomegalovirus exposure and HLA in healthy donors. Study-level points and caveats: Many donors carried some public TCRs, although rarity characterized most TCR sequences. Within the approximately 130 validation repertoires, first-cohort TCR clusters tended to co-occur, according to a later analysis. Cytomegalovirus-associated TCR beta chains were listed, numbering roughly 150. Specificity of a few CMV-associated chains for CMV antigens was verified in vitro.

Sequenced by immunoSEQ multiplex PCR; TCRdb stores in-frame clones only, minus some. Of some 120,000 clones listed, roughly 89% are singletons. On this clone itself: Its antigen is not identified.

CDR3 length: 20 residues. Looked up from germline, CDR1 is GTSNPN and CDR2 is SVGIG (reference sequence). Trimming cost V 8 bases and J 1 base; bases outside gene matches: 27. This clonotype originated in a woman under 30 in good health and CMV-seronegative. The source material was PBMCs. V gene TRBV30 combines with J gene TRBJ2-5; 8 bases agree with TRBD2. The DNA for the CDR3 is TGTGCCCGTCATTTATTGAAAATAGCATCATCCGGGAGGGCCCAAGAGACCCAGTACTTC. Its translation is CARHLLKIASSGRAQETQYF.